A single sample is the source of the 27 T cell receptor beta chains below, sequenced in a study of T cells after yellow fever vaccination. Using its own MiXCR run on the 5' RACE reads, TCRdb lists one record per CDR3 protein. In the table there are some 400,000 distinct CDR3 sequences, more than 5.5% of which are singletons. Sample: PBMCs, taken 5 days after the yellow fever booster vaccination. The receptor source for this set is a man aged 30 to 45 who received the YFV17D yellow fever vaccine.

This clonotype was counted only a few times. This rearrangement joins TRBV7-3 to TRBJ2-1; D ambiguous. The CDR3 spans 10 residues. V lost 4 bases and J lost 9, with 4 bases in between. The germline gives CDR1 SGHTA, CDR2 FQGTGA. As DNA, the CDR3 is TGTGCCAGCAGCTCCCGTGAGCAGTTCTTC. Protein: CASSSREQFF.

This clonotype showed up many times. J is TRBJ2-5 and V is TRBV28; TRBD2 matches 7 bases. J gave up 5 bases and V 4 bases, and 10 bases lay outside the gene matches. This CDR3 has 15 residues. The V gene's germline CDR1 is MDHEN and CDR2 SYDVKM. CDR3 in DNA: TGTGCCAGCAGTTCGGCGGGAGCGGGGTTGGAGACCCAGTACTTC. Amino acids: CASSSAGAGLETQYF.

This clonotype was observed many times. The gene calls are TRBV20-1 and TRBJ2-1, with 11 bases fitting TRBD2. Germline V gene data show CDR1 as DFQATT and CDR2 as SNEGSKA (reference sequence). The CDR3 has 15 residues. The trim removed 0 bases at V and 7 bases at J, leaving 5 bases unmatched. DNA of the CDR3: TGCAGTGCTAGAGAAGGTAGCGGGAGGGGGAATGAGCAGTTCTTC. This sequence encodes CSAREGSGRGNEQFF.

The sample holds a few counts of this clonotype. CDR3: CSVEGGYRESTDTQYF. CDR3 coding DNA: TGCAGCGTTGAAGGGGGCTACAGGGAGAGCACAGATACGCAGTATTTT. The chain employs TRBV29-1 and TRBJ2-3; tentative D call: TRBD1 (6 bases). In germline, CDR1 is SQVTM, CDR2 ANQGSEA. The germline V and J ends were trimmed by 1 base and 0 bases, with 14 bases remaining between them. The CDR3 totals 16 residues.

This sequence joins TRBV19 and TRBJ2-1; possibly TRBD2 for D (5 bases). CDR3 length: 13 residues. Germline V gives CDR1 LNHDA, CDR2 SQIVND (reference sequence). The DNA of the CDR3 is TGTGTGACTCGCCCCCCGGGAAGCAATGAGCAGTTCTTC. Translation gives CVTRPPGSNEQFF.

This clonotype has at least ten counts. V gene TRBV19 combines with J gene TRBJ2-7; possibly TRBD1 for D (5 bases). This CDR3 has 15 residues. CDR1 and CDR2 (germline): LNHDA, SQIVND (reference sequence). The germline V and J ends were trimmed by 3 bases and 3 bases, with 15 bases remaining between them. This CDR3 is CASSIAFQGNYEQYF. The CDR3 DNA sequence: TGTGCCAGTAGTATCGCGTTTCAGGGTAACTACGAGCAGTACTTC. Filled out from reference TRBV19 and TRBJ2-7, the complete variable domain reads DGGITQSPKYLFRKEGQNVTLSCEQNLNHDAMYWYRQDPGQGLRLIYYSQIVNDFQKGDIAEGYSVSREKKESFPLTVTSAQKNPTAFYLCASSIAFQGNYEQYFGPGTRLTVT.

Comment on this clonotype: Its ends do not fully match the called genes, so a read error is possible. The chain has TRBV5-4 and TRBJ2-1, with 10 bases lining up with TRBD1. The CDR3 is 16 residues long. Germline-derived CDR1 and CDR2 are SGHNT and YYREEE (reference sequence). Here the CDR3 DNA reads TGTGCCAGCACCCGGGGGGGGGACAGGGGCTACCATGAGCAGTTCTTC. Encoded protein: CASTRGGDRGYHEQFF. Full variable domain (remainder filled in from reference TRBV5-4 and TRBJ2-1): ETGVTQSPTHLIKTRGQQVTLRCSSQSGHNTVSWYQQALGQGPQFIFQYYREEENGRGNFPPRFSGLQFPNYSSELNVNALELDDSALYLCASTRGGDRGYHEQFFGPGTRLTVL.

This clonotype was picked up a small number of times. V and J are TRBV20-1 and TRBJ2-7, with TRBD2 matching over 7 bases. The CDR3 length is 15 residues. Trimming took 2 bases from V and 3 from J; bases not matched to a gene: 10. The germline V gene has CDR1 DFQATT and CDR2 SNEGSKA (reference sequence). The CDR3 region has the DNA TGCAGTGCTAGACCCCTAGCGGACCACTACTACGAGCAGTACTTC. Translating it yields CSARPLADHYYEQYF.

This clonotype has a count of ten or more. This chain connects TRBV30 to TRBJ2-6; no firm D call. Germline lookup yields CDR1 GTSNPN and CDR2 SVGIG (reference sequence). Deletions cut 7 bases from V and 5 bases from J, with 18 bases between. This CDR3 is 15 amino acids long. In DNA, the CDR3 is TGTGCCTCCACCCAGTCTAGTTGGTGGGCCAACGTCCTGACTTTC. Translation gives CASTQSSWWANVLTF.

The rearrangement uses TRBV18 and TRBJ2-5; 12 bases fit TRBD2. Germline-derived CDR1 and CDR2 are KGHSH and LQKENI. Losses at the gene ends were 5 bases for V and 4 bases for J; bases not matched to a gene: 17. The CDR3 has 19 residues. In DNA, the CDR3 is TGTGCCAGCTCATCCCCAGGACTAGCGGGACCCCAGCTCGGAGAGACCCAGTACTTC. This sequence encodes CASSSPGLAGPQLGETQYF.

This clonotype was seen repeatedly, ten times or more. The chain links TRBV12-3 or TRBV12-4 to TRBJ2-5, with D perhaps matching TRBD2 (5 bases). Trimming removed 2 bases at V and 2 bases at J, with 15 bases between. The CDR3 is made up of 16 amino acids. The CDR3 coding sequence is TGTGCCAGCAGTTTATTAGGTGGAGGTTCACAAGAGACCCAGTACTTC. As protein: CASSLLGGGSQETQYF.

The sample holds a few counts of this clonotype. This chain links TRBV20-1 with TRBJ1-5; possible D gene TRBD1, 5 bases. The CDR3 consists of 14 residues. Germline V gives CDR1 DFQATT, CDR2 SNEGSKA (reference sequence). Trimming took off 2 bases at V and 10 bases at J, with 18 bases between the two ends. The CDR3 reads CSARPPRVGQPQHF. The DNA for the CDR3 is TGCAGTGCTAGACCCCCCAGGGTGGGGCAACCCCAGCATTTT.

This clonotype was seen a handful of times. The gene calls are TRBV27 and TRBJ2-5; TRBD1 aligns across 7 bases. CDR1 and CDR2 (germline): MNHEY, SMNVEV (reference sequence). This CDR3 is 17 amino acids long. Trimming at V came to 1 base and at J to 5 bases, leaving 13 bases not matched to a gene. The CDR3 loop reads CASSLWGGVQGLETQYF. CDR3 nucleotide sequence: TGTGCCAGCAGTTTATGGGGTGGGGTACAGGGGCTGGAGACCCAGTACTTC.

This clonotype appeared many times. The V gene is TRBV20-1, the J gene TRBJ2-5; 9 bases are a match to TRBD2. V lost 3 bases to trimming and J lost 4 bases; unmatched junction nucleotides: 9. The CDR3 has 15 amino acids. Germline lookup yields CDR1 DFQATT and CDR2 SNEGSKA (reference sequence). CDR3 in DNA: TGCAGTGCTAGTGATCCTAGCGGGGATGGAGAGACCCAGTACTTC. Its translation is CSASDPSGDGETQYF.

The table lists this clonotype with many counts. The chain uses TRBV5-1 and TRBJ2-7; TRBD1 or TRBD2 may be the D gene (5 bases each). Per germline, CDR1 SGHRS and CDR2 YFSETQ. CDR3 length: 12 residues. The V end lost 0 bases, the J end lost 5 bases, and 6 bases lay between the germline ends. CDR3 nucleotide sequence: TGCGCCAGCAGCTTGGGGGACGACGAGCAGTACTTC. Its protein is CASSLGDDEQYF.

Here the CDR3 reads CASSEPGYNQPQHF. CDR3 DNA sequence: TGTGCCAGCAGCGAACCAGGGTACAATCAGCCCCAGCATTTT. V and J are TRBV28 and TRBJ1-5, with TRBD1 as a possible D gene (5 bases). The CDR3 extends over 14 amino acids. Looked up from germline, CDR1 is MDHEN and CDR2 is SYDVKM. V dropped 6 bases and J dropped 3 bases, with 12 bases sitting between them.

This clonotype was seen repeatedly, ten times or more. The chain uses TRBV6-2 or TRBV6-3 and TRBJ2-1; 14 bases map to TRBD2. The CDR3 contains 16 residues. CDR1 is MNHEY and CDR2 is SVGEGT in the germline V gene. V dropped 6 bases and J dropped 4; count of bases not matched to a gene: 5. This CDR3 reads CASSPGLAGGYNEQFF. CDR3 in DNA: TGTGCCAGCAGCCCTGGACTAGCGGGAGGTTACAATGAGCAGTTCTTC.

This clonotype was picked up many times. This rearrangement joins TRBV5-1 to TRBJ2-1; TRBD1 is a possible D gene (6 bases). Trimming took off 0 bases at V and 5 bases at J, with 9 bases between the two ends. The V gene's germline CDR1 is SGHRS and CDR2 YFSETQ. This CDR3 is built from 14 residues. The CDR3 loop reads CASSLGRTDNEQFF. The CDR3 nucleotides are TGCGCCAGCAGCTTGGGGAGGACAGACAATGAGCAGTTCTTC.

This clonotype was seen a handful of times. This chain connects TRBV7-3 to TRBJ2-5, with D possibly TRBD2 on 5 matching bases. Trimming stripped 3 bases from V and 4 bases from J, with 12 bases between. Germline CDR1 reads SGHTA; CDR2 reads FQGTGA. The CDR3 covers 14 residues. The CDR3 sequence: CASSFAAGGETQYF. The DNA of the CDR3 is TGTGCCAGCAGCTTCGCGGCGGGCGGAGAGACCCAGTACTTC.

J is TRBJ2-7 and V is TRBV18; the D gene is possibly TRBD1 (8 bases). Germline CDR1 and CDR2: KGHSH and LQKENI. The CDR3 is 17 amino acids. The V gene lost 0 bases and the J gene lost 7 bases, with 22 bases spanning the gap. The CDR3 region is CASSPPGGADREFEQYF. DNA of the CDR3: TGTGCCAGCTCACCACCTGGGGGGGCGGACAGGGAATTTGAGCAGTACTTC.

The chain couples TRBV5-6 to TRBJ1-4, with D possibly TRBD1 on 5 matching bases. The V gene lost 1 base and the J gene lost 6 bases, with 16 bases spanning the gap. The CDR3 is 16 amino acids. Germline V CDR1 and CDR2: SGHDT, YYEEEE. CDR3 region: CASSLWLGDRDEKLFF. In nucleotides, the CDR3 is TGTGCCAGCAGCTTGTGGCTAGGGGACCGCGATGAAAAACTGTTTTTT.

This clonotype was counted ten times or more. The chain recombines TRBV4-3 with TRBJ2-2, with TRBD2 matching 8 bases. Unmatched junction bases numbered 18, after V lost 4 bases and J lost 5 bases. Germline V gene sequence: CDR1 LGHNA, CDR2 YSLEER. The length of the CDR3 is 19 residues. The CDR3 DNA reads TGCGCCAGCAGCCTACAAGGGCTAGCGGGCCTCAGGGGTACCGGGGAGCTGTTTTTT. Protein: CASSLQGLAGLRGTGELFF.

This clonotype showed up just a few times. The genes are TRBV29-1 and TRBJ2-7, with TRBD2 matching 12 bases. V gave up 4 bases and J gave up 5 bases; unmatched junction bases: 6. CDR1 SQVTM and CDR2 ANQGSEA come from the germline V gene. The CDR3 has 14 residues. In DNA, the CDR3 is TGCAGCGTTGGGAGGACTAGCGGGACCCACGAGCAGTACTTC. This gives the protein CSVGRTSGTHEQYF.

This clonotype was detected many times. J is TRBJ2-3 and V is TRBV15; D remains ambiguous. Germline V gene sequence: CDR1 LNHNV, CDR2 YYDKDF (reference sequence). V was cut by 5 bases and J by 2 bases, with 5 bases left in between. This CDR3 is 12 amino acids long. CDR3 protein: CATSQDTDTQYF. CDR3 DNA: TGTGCCACCAGCCAAGACACAGATACGCAGTATTTT.

This clonotype was observed many times. The chain has TRBV5-1 and TRBJ2-7; the match to TRBD2 covers 10 bases. Germline-derived CDR1 and CDR2 are SGHRS and YFSETQ. There are 16 residues in the CDR3. V lost 5 bases and J lost 5; bases outside the gene matches: 13. The CDR3: CASSLPLAGVKDEQYF. CDR3 in DNA: TGCGCCAGCAGTTTGCCGCTAGCGGGAGTTAAGGACGAGCAGTACTTC. Full variable domain (rest looked up from reference TRBV5-1 and TRBJ2-7): KAGVTQTPRYLIKTRGQQVTLSCSPISGHRSVSWYQQTPGQGLQFLFEYFSETQRNKGNFPGRFSGRQFSNSRSEMNVSTLELGDSALYLCASSLPLAGVKDEQYFGPGTRLTVT.

This clonotype was seen a handful of times. This chain uses TRBV24-1 with TRBJ2-3; either TRBD1 or TRBD2 may fit D (5 bases each). The V gene's germline CDR1 is KGHDR and CDR2 SFDVKD. The CDR3 is 12 amino acids. Deletions cut 9 bases from V and 4 bases from J, with 10 bases between. DNA for the CDR3: TGTGCCACCGGGACCTCTCCAGATACGCAGTATTTT. As protein: CATGTSPDTQYF.

This clonotype was observed at least ten times. The rearrangement joins TRBV19 to TRBJ1-3; D is unclear. The germline V gene has CDR1 LNHDA and CDR2 SQIVND (reference sequence). The V and J ends lost 4 bases and 0 bases respectively, with 10 bases between them. The CDR3 extends over 15 amino acids. The CDR3 nucleotides are TGTGCCAGTAGTAGAGATCTGGGCTCTGGAAACACCATATATTTT. Its translation: CASSRDLGSGNTIYF.